Only a few counts were recorded for the clone carrying this T cell receptor (beta chain). The source of the sample is a study of patients and donors after allogeneic stem cell transplantation. TCRdb passed the RT-PCR reads through MiXCR, listing each CDR3 protein once. Among 110,000 or so distinct CDR3 sequences listed, approximately 40% were seen once. The CDR3 covers 18 residues. V trimming: 0 bases; J trimming: 3 bases; junction bases outside the gene matches: 14. Germline CDR1 is DFQATT and CDR2 is SNEGSKA (reference sequence). The V and J genes are TRBV20-1 and TRBJ1-3; TRBD1 matches at 7 bases. The TCR sequence derives from a human donor who was either an allogeneic HSCT recipient or a stem cell or donor lymphocyte infusion donor (not recorded which). It is not recorded whose cells these are; they may come from a transplant donor. Sample: blood, either unsorted or a sorted T cell fraction (not recorded which). The CDR3 DNA is TGCAGTGCTAGAGATGCCCGAACCACAGGGGTTTATGGAAACACCATATATTTT. Translating gives CSARDARTTGVYGNTIYF.